The subject of this entry is one T cell receptor beta chain. The source of the sample is a study of blood T cell repertoires in COVID-19. The overall study: Acute and convalescent COVID-19 specimens originated in the United States, Italy and Spain. PBMCs, B-cell-depleted T cells, or T cells were the source of the cDNA or gDNA that made up the material.

This CDR3 has 12 amino acids. With 2 bases removed from V and 8 bases from J, the gap between germline ends came to 7 bases. Germline V lookup: CDR1 MNHEY, CDR2 SVGEGT. The method was immunoSEQ multiplex PCR; TCRdb's version includes in-frame clones alone and lacks a portion of them. Of approximately 170,000 clones listed, roughly nine tenths were seen once; the top ten hold approximately 4%. The receptor was isolated from a woman in her 70s with acute or convalescent COVID-19. Input material: peripheral blood. The J gene is TRBJ1-3, the V gene TRBV6-2 or TRBV6-3; D gene ambiguous. CDR3 DNA: TGTGCCAGCAGTTACGCCGGGTACACCATATATTTT. Residues: CASSYAGYTIYF.